Sequencing of this TCR beta chain was carried out in a study of blood T cell repertoires in COVID-19. Assay: immunoSEQ multiplex PCR; the TCRdb copy retains only in-frame clones and omits some. The sample records some 70,000 clones, around 80% being singletons. Trimming removed 5 bases at V and 2 bases at J, with 11 bases between. Germline CDR1 is SGHDT and CDR2 is YYEEEE. This CDR3 comprises 14 residues. This receptor was obtained from a woman between 50 and 59 years old with acute or convalescent COVID-19. The chain combines TRBV5-6 with TRBJ1-5; no clear D gene. The sequenced sample was peripheral blood. CDR3 loop: CASSSGLGNQPQHF. CDR3 sequence (DNA): TGTGCCAGCAGTTCAGGACTGGGCAATCAGCCCCAGCATTTT.